The 9 T cell receptor beta chains given below trace back to one sample, sequenced in a study of early stage breast cancer tumors. Using immunoSEQ multiplex PCR, the repertoire was profiled, and TCRdb retains in-frame clones only, with some absent. This sample has about 24,000 clones, with less than 75% found just once. The sequencing sample was made of breast tumor tissue. These receptors were obtained from a person aged 55 to 75 with breast cancer.

V usage is TRBV19 and J usage is TRBJ2-5; 8 bases align to TRBD1. Germline V CDR1 and CDR2: LNHDA, SQIVND (reference sequence). Trimming cost V 5 bases and J 5 bases; bases outside gene matches: 7. The CDR3 length is 14 residues. The CDR3 reads CASSDRGLGETQYF. In nucleotides, the CDR3 is TGTGCCAGTAGTGACAGGGGTCTAGGGGAGACCCAGTACTTC.

V gene TRBV27 combines with J gene TRBJ2-5; TRBD1 matches 11 bases. The CDR3 is made up of 18 amino acids. Germline-derived CDR1 and CDR2 are MNHEY and SMNVEV (reference sequence). With V trimmed by 2 bases and J by 5 bases, 13 bases remained unmatched. The CDR3 loop reads CASSLRFVGQGAPETQYF. In DNA, the CDR3 is TGTGCCAGCAGTTTAAGGTTTGTTGGACAGGGGGCGCCGGAGACCCAGTACTTC.

V gene TRBV15 combines with J gene TRBJ2-5; D ambiguous. Trimming shortened V by 1 base and J by 4 bases, and 4 bases separated the two germline ends. Per the germline V gene, CDR1 is LNHNV and CDR2 is YYDKDF (reference sequence). The CDR3 has 12 amino acids. Written as DNA, the CDR3 is TGTGCCACCAGCAGAGCTACAGAGACCCAGTACTTC. Translation gives CATSRATETQYF.

This clone is judged medium-sized. The chain combines TRBV21-1 with TRBJ2-2; TRBD1, the table's D call, lacks a check against the DNA. TRBV21-1 is assigned pseudogene status. The CDR3 length is 17 residues. The CDR3 DNA reads as TGTGCCAGCAGCAAAATGGGAAGGACAGGGAGAAACGGGGAGCTGTTTTTT. Translating gives CASSKMGRTGRNGELFF.

This rearrangement joins TRBV6-6 to TRBJ1-1, with D perhaps matching TRBD1 (6 bases). Germline V lookup: CDR1 MNHNY, CDR2 SVGAGI (reference sequence). V dropped 4 bases and J dropped 3 bases, with 15 bases sitting between them. CDR3 size: 15 residues. The DNA for the CDR3 is TGTGCCAGCAGTTCTAAGGGGGGGGCGGACACTGAAGCTTTCTTT. This gives the protein CASSSKGGADTEAFF.

This rearrangement joins TRBV7-2 to TRBJ2-7; 13 bases map to TRBD2. The CDR3 is 16 residues long. The V gene end was trimmed by 5 bases and the J gene end by 3 bases; junction bases not matched to a gene: 7. From germline, CDR1 is SGHTA and CDR2 FQGNSA. The CDR3 sequence: CASSHPRTSGSYEQYF. CDR3 nucleotides: TGTGCCAGCAGCCATCCAAGGACTAGCGGGAGCTACGAGCAGTACTTC.

The gene calls are TRBV18 and TRBJ2-7; 10 nucleotides line up with TRBD1. Germline V lookup: CDR1 KGHSH, CDR2 LQKENI. V was clipped by 6 bases and J by 6 bases; unmatched bases: 11. The CDR3 covers 15 residues. CDR3: CASSPRATGGSEQYF. CDR3 in DNA: TGTGCCAGCTCCCCCAGGGCGACAGGGGGCTCCGAGCAGTACTTC.

The chain recombines TRBV11-3 with TRBJ2-5, with a possible D match to TRBD2 (6 bases). CDR3 length equals 14 residues. V lost 1 base and J lost 4, with 10 bases in between. CDR1 is SGHNT and CDR2 is YENEEA in the germline V gene. CDR3 sequence reads: CASSLGGVVETQYF. Here the CDR3 DNA reads TGTGCCAGCAGCTTAGGCGGGGTAGTAGAGACCCAGTACTTC.

By sample fraction, this clone is medium-sized. The chain employs TRBV14 and TRBJ1-1; D gene ambiguous. The CDR3 has 18 amino acids. Germline CDR1 is SGHDN and CDR2 is FVKESK. Trimming removed 1 base at V and 0 bases at J, with 18 bases between. The CDR3 loop is CASSQATLRSNMNTEAFF. The CDR3 DNA reads TGTGCCAGCAGCCAAGCCACCCTTCGAAGCAATATGAACACTGAAGCTTTCTTT.